This T cell receptor beta chain was profiled in a study of blood T cell repertoires in COVID-19. Methods used by the authors: Reference gene primer amplification gave nucleated cell count estimates. Measured with immunoSEQ multiplex PCR; TCRdb has only the in-frame clones, and not every one. V, J and clone size derive from that table, while D and trimming were established from the DNA sequence. The profile shows about 120,000 clones, less than 90% of them singletons. The CDR3 runs 13 residues. CDR1 and CDR2 from the germline V gene are KGHSH and LQKENI. V was trimmed by 3 bases and J by 5 bases, leaving 10 bases between them.

Sequenced sample: peripheral blood. This chain links TRBV18 with TRBJ2-5, with D possibly being TRBD2 (5 bases). The TCR comes from an older man with acute or convalescent COVID-19. The CDR3 spells CASSPFSAETQYF. DNA for the CDR3: TGTGCCAGCTCACCGTTTAGCGCGGAGACCCAGTACTTC.